The rows below give T cell receptor beta chains drawn from one sample of a study of cytomegalovirus exposure and HLA in healthy donors. TCRdb's table, derived via immunoSEQ multiplex PCR, lists solely in-frame clones and lacks some. The repertoire has tens of thousands of clones, around 78% of them found once; the top ten carry under 6.5%. Sequencing was performed on PBMCs. These receptors were collected from a man between 45 and 60 years old in good health and CMV-seronegative. Each CDR3 is given with its conserved first and last residue. Fields, in order: V gene, clone size, D gene, J gene, CDR3 DNA, CDR3 protein. D genes are given only for firm matches. The size entry is marked missing in some rows and otherwise reads once, few, many or a size class.

>TRBV6-1|once|.|TRBJ1-2
TGTGCCAGCAAAGGGCAGGGGCTGTTCGGCTACACCTTC
CASKGQGLFGYTF
>TRBV28|.|TRBD1|TRBJ1-5
TGTGCCAGCAGTTCCCAGGACAGGGGGCCTCAGCCCCAGCATTTT
CASSSQDRGPQPQHF
>TRBV6-1|.|.|TRBJ2-7
TGTGCCAGCAGCGAAATCGCGAACAGGGAGGGGCTCTACGAGCAGTACTTC
CASSEIANREGLYEQYF
>TRBV9|.|TRBD1|TRBJ1-1
TGTGCCAGCAGCGTAGTGGGACAGGGGGCGTCTGAAGCTTTCTTT
CASSVVGQGASEAFF
>TRBV27|.|.|TRBJ2-7
TGTGCCAGCAGTCCCTGGACTGACTCCTACGAGCAGTACTTC
CASSPWTDSYEQYF
>TRBV7-7|.|.|TRBJ1-1
TGTGCTAGCAGCTTAGCCTCGGGTACTGAAGCTTTCTTT
CASSLASGTEAFF
>TRBV5-1|few|.|TRBJ1-1
TGCGCCAGCAGCAGCCAGACAGGTGTGAACACTGAAGCTTTCTTT
CASSSQTGVNTEAFF
>TRBV28|.|.|TRBJ1-2
TGTGCCAGCAGTCCCGTCGGGTATAACTATGGCTACACCTTC
CASSPVGYNYGYTF
>TRBV7-9|.|.|TRBJ2-2
TGTGCCAGCAGCTCCATTTGGAGTGGAGGGGAGCTGTTTTTT
CASSSIWSGGELFF
>TRBV6-5|.|.|TRBJ1-5
TGTGCCAGCAGGACCACAGGGAGCAATCAGCCCCAGCATTTT
CASRTTGSNQPQHF
>TRBV7-9|.|.|TRBJ2-5
TGTGCCAGCAGCTTAGATGGACTCCAAGAGACCCAGTACTTC
CASSLDGLQETQYF
>TRBV5-8|.|TRBD1|TRBJ2-7
TGTGCCAGCAGCAAACCGGGACAGCCCTACGAGCAGTACTTC
CASSKPGQPYEQYF
>TRBV18|.|TRBD1|TRBJ1-5
TGTGCCAGCTCGGGAACAGGGGGCCCCTATAGCAATCAGCCCCAGCATTTT
CASSGTGGPYSNQPQHF
>TRBV9|.|.|TRBJ1-1
TGTGCCAGCAGCCCGCAGGGATTGAACACTGAAGCTTTCTTT
CASSPQGLNTEAFF